The next 11 T cell receptor beta chains were all read from a single sample in a study of blood T cell repertoires in COVID-19. This table comes from immunoSEQ multiplex PCR, and its TCRdb copy is limited to in-frame clones, with some not included. The sample carries approximately 250,000 clones, 80% to 90% recorded once. Sequencing was done on a sample of PBMCs or T cells enriched from blood (not recorded which). These TCRs come from a woman in her 30s with acute COVID-19.

V usage is TRBV14 and J usage is TRBJ2-1; maybe TRBD2 (5 bases). This CDR3 has 15 residues. From germline, CDR1 is SGHDN and CDR2 FVKESK. The V gene lost 0 bases and the J gene lost 4 bases, with 10 bases spanning the gap. The CDR3 sequence: CASSQEAEEYNEQFF. The CDR3, as DNA: TGTGCCAGCAGCCAAGAGGCGGAGGAATACAATGAGCAGTTCTTC.

The rearrangement joins TRBV10-2 to TRBJ2-3, with D hard to call. Trimming pared 4 bases from V and 4 bases from J, leaving 9 bases between. Germline V lookup: CDR1 WSHSY, CDR2 SAAADI. CDR3 length: 13 residues. CDR3 DNA sequence: TGCGCCAGCAGTGTAGGCGGCCCAGATACGCAGTATTTT. It yields the protein CASSVGGPDTQYF.

The CDR3 region is CASSVGLASGNTQYF. For the CDR3, the DNA is TGTGCCAGCAGCGTAGGGCTAGCGAGTGGAAATACGCAGTATTTT. This chain uses TRBV9 with TRBJ2-3; TRBD2 might be the D (6 bases). Deletions cut 0 bases from V and 7 bases from J, with 15 bases between. The germline V gene has CDR1 SGDLS and CDR2 YYNGEE. This CDR3 is 15 amino acids long.

V gene TRBV7-9 combines with J gene TRBJ2-1; TRBD1 agrees at 7 bases. Germline V lookup: CDR1 SEHNR, CDR2 FQNEAQ (reference sequence). The CDR3 sequence is 16 residues long. Trimming removed 4 bases from V and 5 bases from J; junction bases left unmatched: 11. CDR3 nucleotide sequence: TGTGCCAGCAGCTCGAACGACAGGGTTTCCCACAATGAGCAGTTCTTC. Protein sequence: CASSSNDRVSHNEQFF.

The chain links TRBV5-5 to TRBJ2-7, with unresolved D. The CDR3 loop spans 13 amino acids. Germline CDR1 and CDR2: SGHKS and YYEKEE (reference sequence). V lost 7 bases and J lost 4, with 15 bases in between. This chain's CDR3 is CASVPEAKYEQYF. DNA for the CDR3: TGTGCCAGCGTCCCGGAAGCGAAATACGAGCAGTACTTC.

The V call is TRBV21-1, the J call TRBJ2-3; TRBD1, the table's D call, was not compared with the DNA. TRBV21-1 is a listed pseudogene. The CDR3 runs 19 residues. CDR3 coding DNA: TGTGCCAGCAGCAAAAATGGGATGATCCGGGACAGGGGGTTGGATACGCAGTATTTT. As protein: CASSKNGMIRDRGLDTQYF.

The gene calls are TRBV6-2 or TRBV6-3 and TRBJ2-1, with 9 bases matching TRBD1. The CDR3 is made up of 13 amino acids. Germline V gene sequence: CDR1 MNHEY, CDR2 SVGEGT. V dropped 5 bases and J dropped 8; count of bases not matched to a gene: 4. CDR3 in amino acids: CASSQWTGDEQFF. CDR3 coding DNA: TGTGCCAGCAGTCAATGGACAGGGGATGAGCAGTTCTTC.

This clone was seen more than once but under ten times. The genes are TRBV3-1 (or the pseudogene TRBV3-2) and TRBJ2-7; TRBD2 matches at 10 bases. V gave up 6 bases and J gave up 5 bases; unmatched junction bases: 10. Germline CDR1 and CDR2: LGHDT and YNNKEL (reference sequence). This CDR3 has 15 amino acids. Written as DNA, the CDR3 is TGTGCCAGCAGTCCAGGTCATACTAGCGGGGACGAGCAGTACTTC. It translates to CASSPGHTSGDEQYF.

The chain carries TRBV5-1 and TRBJ2-7; 9 positions agree with TRBD2. There are 15 residues in the CDR3. V trimming: 4 bases; J trimming: 0 bases; junction bases outside the gene matches: 5. CDR1 and CDR2 from the germline V gene are SGHRS and YFSETQ. CDR3 sequence: CASSQNSGSSYEQYF. CDR3 bases: TGCGCCAGCAGCCAAAATAGCGGGAGCTCCTACGAGCAGTACTTC.

This clone appeared once. V usage is TRBV19 and J usage is TRBJ1-4; a weak D match, TRBD1 (6 bases). Germline CDR1 LNHDA, CDR2 SQIVND (reference sequence). This CDR3 comprises 14 residues. The ends were cut back, 6 bases at V and 7 bases at J, with 15 bases in the middle. CDR3 DNA sequence: TGTGCCAGTAGAAGGTTGGGGGCAGTTGAAAAACTGTTTTTT. Protein sequence: CASRRLGAVEKLFF. Based on the CDR3 plus reference TRBV19 and TRBJ1-4, the full variable domain is DGGITQSPKYLFRKEGQNVTLSCEQNLNHDAMYWYRQDPGQGLRLIYYSQIVNDFQKGDIAEGYSVSREKKESFPLTVTSAQKNPTAFYLCASRRLGAVEKLFFGSGTQLSVL.

This rearrangement joins TRBV27 to TRBJ2-5; D is perhaps TRBD1 (5 bases). The V gene lost 0 bases and the J gene lost 0 bases, with 11 bases spanning the gap. The CDR3 has 16 amino acids. Germline V gives CDR1 MNHEY, CDR2 SMNVEV (reference sequence). DNA for the CDR3: TGTGCCAGCAGTTTATCGAGGAACAGGCACCAAGAGACCCAGTACTTC. Its protein is CASSLSRNRHQETQYF.